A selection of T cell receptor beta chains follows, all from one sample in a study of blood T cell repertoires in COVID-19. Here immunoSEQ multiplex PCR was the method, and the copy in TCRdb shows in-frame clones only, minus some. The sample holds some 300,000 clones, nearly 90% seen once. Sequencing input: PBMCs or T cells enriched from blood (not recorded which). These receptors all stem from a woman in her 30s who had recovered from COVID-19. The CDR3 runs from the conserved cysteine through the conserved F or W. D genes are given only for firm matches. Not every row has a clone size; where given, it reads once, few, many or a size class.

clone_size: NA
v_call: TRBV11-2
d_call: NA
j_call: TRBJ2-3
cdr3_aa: CASSLRLATSTDTQYF
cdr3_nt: TGTGCCAGCAGCTTAAGGCTAGCCACTAGCACAGATACGCAGTATTTT

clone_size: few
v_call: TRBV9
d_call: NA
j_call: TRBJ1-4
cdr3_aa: CASSASPSDFFNEKLFF
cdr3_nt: TGTGCCAGCAGCGCAAGCCCTTCAGACTTTTTTAATGAAAAACTGTTTTTT

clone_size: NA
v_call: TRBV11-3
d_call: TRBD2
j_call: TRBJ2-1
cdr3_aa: CASSLGTSVNNEQFF
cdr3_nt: TGTGCCAGCAGCTTGGGGACTAGCGTTAACAATGAGCAGTTCTTC

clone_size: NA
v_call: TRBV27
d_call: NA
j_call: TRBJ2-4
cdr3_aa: CASVPRGKNIQYF
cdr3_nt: TGTGCCAGCGTTCCTAGGGGGAAAAACATTCAGTACTTC

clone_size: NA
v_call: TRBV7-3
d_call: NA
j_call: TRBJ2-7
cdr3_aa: CASSLGADTSYEQYF
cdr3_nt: TGTGCCAGCAGCTTAGGGGCAGACACCTCCTACGAGCAGTACTTC

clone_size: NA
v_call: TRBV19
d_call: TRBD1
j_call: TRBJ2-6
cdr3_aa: CASSFPQGTAFPSGANVLTF
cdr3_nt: TGTGCCAGTAGTTTCCCCCAGGGGACAGCCTTCCCCTCTGGGGCCAACGTCCTGACTTTC

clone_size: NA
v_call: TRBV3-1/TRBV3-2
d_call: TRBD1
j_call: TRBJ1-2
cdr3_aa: CASSQARQGLTRFYGYTF
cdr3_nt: TGTGCCAGCAGCCAGGCGCGACAGGGATTAACCCGTTTTTATGGCTACACCTTC

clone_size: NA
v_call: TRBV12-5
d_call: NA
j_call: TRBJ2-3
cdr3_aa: CASGHSFLGDTQYF
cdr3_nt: TGTGCTAGTGGCCACAGTTTTCTTGGAGATACGCAGTATTTT

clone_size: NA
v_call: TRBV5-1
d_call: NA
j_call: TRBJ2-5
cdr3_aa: CASSLGGVQETQYF
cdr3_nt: TGCGCCAGCAGCTTGGGGGGGGTCCAAGAGACCCAGTACTTC

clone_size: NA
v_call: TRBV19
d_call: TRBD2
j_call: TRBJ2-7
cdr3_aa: CASSTKTSGRPYEQYF
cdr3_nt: TGTGCCAGTAGTACTAAGACTAGCGGGAGGCCTTACGAGCAGTACTTC

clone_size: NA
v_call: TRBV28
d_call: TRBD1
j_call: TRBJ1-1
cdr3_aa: CASSPDRVGRNTEAFF
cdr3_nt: TGTGCCAGCAGCCCTGACAGGGTAGGACGGAACACTGAAGCTTTCTTT

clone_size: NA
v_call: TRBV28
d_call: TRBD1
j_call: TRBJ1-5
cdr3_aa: CASSFQGAYSNQPQHF
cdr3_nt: TGTGCCAGCAGTTTTCAGGGGGCTTATAGCAATCAGCCCCAGCATTTT

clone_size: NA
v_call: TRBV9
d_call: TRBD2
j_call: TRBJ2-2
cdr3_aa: CASSVRSSGHTGELFF
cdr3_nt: TGTGCCAGCAGCGTAAGGTCTAGCGGACACACCGGGGAGCTGTTTTTT

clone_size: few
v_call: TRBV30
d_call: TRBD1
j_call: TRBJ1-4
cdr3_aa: CAWSRDRGHEKLFF
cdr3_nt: TGTGCCTGGAGCAGAGACAGGGGGCACGAAAAACTGTTTTTT

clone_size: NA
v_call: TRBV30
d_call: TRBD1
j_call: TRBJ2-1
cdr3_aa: CAFNSPRDRGLNEQFF
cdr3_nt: TGTGCCTTCAACTCACCCCGGGACAGGGGGTTGAATGAGCAGTTCTTC

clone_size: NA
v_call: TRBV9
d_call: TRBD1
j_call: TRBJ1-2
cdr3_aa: CASSATRTGVSGYTF
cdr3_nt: TGTGCCAGCAGCGCTACAAGAACAGGGGTCTCTGGCTACACCTTC

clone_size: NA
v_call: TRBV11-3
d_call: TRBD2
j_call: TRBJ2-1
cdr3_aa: CASSLGGLAYNEQFF
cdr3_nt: TGTGCCAGCAGCTTAGGGGGACTAGCTTACAATGAGCAGTTCTTC

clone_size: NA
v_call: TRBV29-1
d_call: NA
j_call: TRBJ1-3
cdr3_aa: CSVFGGNSGNTIYF
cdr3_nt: TGCAGCGTCTTCGGGGGGAACTCTGGAAACACCATATATTTT

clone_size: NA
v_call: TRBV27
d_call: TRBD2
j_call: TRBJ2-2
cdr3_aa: CASSLAGDTGELFF
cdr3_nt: TGTGCCAGCAGTTTAGCGGGGGACACCGGGGAGCTGTTTTTT

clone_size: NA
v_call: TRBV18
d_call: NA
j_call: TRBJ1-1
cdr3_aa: CASLPGSSRNTEAFF
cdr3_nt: TGTGCCAGCTTGCCGGGTTCGAGTAGGAACACTGAAGCTTTCTTT

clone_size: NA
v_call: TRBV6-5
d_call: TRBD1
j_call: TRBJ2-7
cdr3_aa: CASETGAAYEQYF
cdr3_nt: TGTGCCAGCGAGACAGGGGCGGCCTACGAGCAGTACTTC

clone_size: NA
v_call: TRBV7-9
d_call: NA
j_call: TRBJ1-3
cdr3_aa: CASSPTLIGAVSGNTIYF
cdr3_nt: TGTGCCAGCAGCCCCACTCTTATTGGGGCGGTCTCTGGAAACACCATATATTTT

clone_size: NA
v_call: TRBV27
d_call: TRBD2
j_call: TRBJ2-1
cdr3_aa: CASSPITSGRRNEQFF
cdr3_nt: TGTGCCAGCAGTCCAATAACTAGCGGGAGACGGAATGAGCAGTTCTTC

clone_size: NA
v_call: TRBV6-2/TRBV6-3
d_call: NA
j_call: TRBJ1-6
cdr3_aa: CASSKGGASPLHF
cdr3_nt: TGTGCCAGCAGTAAGGGTGGGGCCTCACCCCTCCACTTT

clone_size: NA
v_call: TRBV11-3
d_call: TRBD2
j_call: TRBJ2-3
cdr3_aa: CASAEGPSGGAGDTQYF
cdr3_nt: TGTGCCAGCGCTGAGGGCCCCAGCGGGGGGGCGGGTGATACGCAGTATTTT

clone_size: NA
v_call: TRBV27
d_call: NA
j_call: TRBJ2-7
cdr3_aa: CASSKRGAGSYEQYF
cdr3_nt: TGTGCCAGCAGCAAACGCGGGGCTGGATCCTACGAGCAGTACTTC

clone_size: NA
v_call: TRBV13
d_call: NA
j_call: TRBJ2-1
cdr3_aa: CASSLGEANEQFF
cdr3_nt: TGTGCCAGCAGCTTAGGCGAGGCTAATGAGCAGTTCTTC

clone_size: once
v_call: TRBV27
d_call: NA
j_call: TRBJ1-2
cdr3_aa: CASSSPGFEGYTF
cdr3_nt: TGTGCCAGCAGTTCCCCGGGTTTCGAGGGCTACACCTTC

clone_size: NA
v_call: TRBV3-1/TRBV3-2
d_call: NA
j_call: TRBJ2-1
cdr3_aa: CASRNERRGNEQFF
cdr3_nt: TGTGCCAGCAGGAATGAGCGAAGAGGCAATGAGCAGTTCTTC

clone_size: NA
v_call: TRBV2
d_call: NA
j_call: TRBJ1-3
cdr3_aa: CAIQEFGNTIYF
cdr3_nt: TGTGCCATACAAGAATTTGGAAACACCATATATTTT

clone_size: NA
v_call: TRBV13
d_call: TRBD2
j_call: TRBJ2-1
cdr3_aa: CASSLGASGAQFF
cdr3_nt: TGTGCCAGCAGCTTAGGCGCTAGCGGTGCCCAGTTCTTC